The TCR beta chain described here comes from a study of glioma-infiltrating T cells after dendritic cell vaccination. Whole-study findings and limits: The cohort had few patients with full blood and tumor sets.

Repertoires were generated with immunoSEQ multiplex PCR, while TCRdb's copy carries only in-frame clones and drops some. The sample records tens of thousands of clones, about four fifths being singletons. Turning to this clone: What it recognizes is unknown.

Time point in this sample: after dendritic cell vaccination, including at tumor progression/relapse. PBMC sampling occurred before vaccination, two weeks after the third dose, and at progression. CDR1 and CDR2 (germline): SGHAT, FQNNGV. V shed 1 base, J shed 4 bases, and the junction held 5 bases outside the gene matches. The CDR3 has 15 amino acids. The V and J genes are TRBV11-2 and TRBJ1-1; TRBD1 aligns across 8 bases. The receptor's source is a human donor with glioblastoma. Sequencing was performed on blood, taken after dendritic cell vaccination. Here the CDR3 reads CASSLVPGGPTEAFF. The CDR3 region has the DNA TGTGCCAGCAGCTTAGTTCCAGGGGGCCCCACTGAAGCTTTCTTT.